The clone carrying this TCR beta chain was counted ten times or more. Its matching antigen is unknown. This record belongs to a study of metastatic and nonmetastatic thyroid tumors. General study results and limits: Compared with benign nodules, malignant thyroid tumors were reported to have significantly higher TCR beta diversity in both blood and tumor.

Every patient underwent thyroid surgery untreated. In the authors' workflow: To classify distant metastasis in papillary thyroid cancer, a model was built from CDR3 differences across clinicopathological groups. TCRdb re-called clones from the PCR reads using MiXCR. TCRdb, not the authors, supplied the V and J calls. The repertoire holds roughly 70,000 clones, roughly a sixth seen once, with around 13% in the top ten. This TCR derives from a female donor with papillary thyroid cancer or a benign thyroid nodule (not recorded which). Some clones in this sample may be carry-over from other donors' samples. The specimen was blood.

CDR3: CASSQDFESGGGETQYF. Written as DNA, the CDR3 is TGTGCCAGCAGCCAAGACTTCGAGTCTGGGGGCGGAGAGACCCAGTACTTC. The chain recombines TRBV4-2 with TRBJ2-5; perhaps TRBD1 as D (6 bases). Per germline, CDR1 LGHNA and CDR2 YNFKEQ. The V and J ends lost 0 bases and 4 bases respectively, with 18 bases between them. The CDR3 extends over 17 amino acids.